This T cell receptor (beta chain) comes out of a study of blood T cell repertoires in COVID-19. Study summary: Italy, Spain and the United States were the sources of the convalescent and acute COVID-19 samples. From T cells, B-cell-depleted T cells, or PBMCs came the material, which was cDNA or gDNA.

The CDR3 spans 15 residues. Per germline, CDR1 LNHDA and CDR2 SQIVND (reference sequence). V was clipped by 5 bases and J by 1 base, with 12 bases between them. Per the study methods: Amplifying reference gene primers gave estimates of nucleated cell counts. Sequencing was performed with immunoSEQ multiplex PCR; in TCRdb, only in-frame clones are kept and a portion is missing. The DNA gave D and trimming, while V, J and clone size come from that table. The data show 65,000 to 85,000 clones, 87% seen once. The sequence derives from a woman aged 18-29 years with acute or convalescent COVID-19. Sequencing was performed on peripheral blood. The V call is TRBV19, the J call TRBJ1-5; D ambiguous. DNA for the CDR3: TGTGCCAGTAGTTGGTTACACGGGAGCAATCAGCCCCAGCATTTT. Amino acid sequence: CASSWLHGSNQPQHF. Variable domain in full (rest from reference TRBV19 and TRBJ1-5): DGGITQSPKYLFRKEGQNVTLSCEQNLNHDAMYWYRQDPGQGLRLIYYSQIVNDFQKGDIAEGYSVSREKKESFPLTVTSAQKNPTAFYLCASSWLHGSNQPQHFGDGTRLSIL.